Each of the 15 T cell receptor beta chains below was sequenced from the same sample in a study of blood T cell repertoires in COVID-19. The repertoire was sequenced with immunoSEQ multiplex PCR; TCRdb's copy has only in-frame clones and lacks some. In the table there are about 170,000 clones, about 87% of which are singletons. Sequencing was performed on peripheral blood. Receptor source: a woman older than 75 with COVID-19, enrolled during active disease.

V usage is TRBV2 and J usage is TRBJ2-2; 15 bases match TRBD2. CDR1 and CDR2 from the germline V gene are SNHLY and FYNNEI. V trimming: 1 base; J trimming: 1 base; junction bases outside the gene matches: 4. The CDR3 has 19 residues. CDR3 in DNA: TGTGCCAGCAGTGAAGTGGGACTAGCGGGAGGCCGGAACACCGGGGAGCTGTTTTTT. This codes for CASSEVGLAGGRNTGELFF.

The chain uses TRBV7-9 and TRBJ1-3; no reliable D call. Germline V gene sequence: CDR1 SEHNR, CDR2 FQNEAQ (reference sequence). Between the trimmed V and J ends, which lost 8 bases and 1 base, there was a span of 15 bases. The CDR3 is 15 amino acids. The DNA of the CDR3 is TGTGCCAGCCGCCACCCCTACAGATCTGGAAACACCATATATTTT. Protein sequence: CASRHPYRSGNTIYF.

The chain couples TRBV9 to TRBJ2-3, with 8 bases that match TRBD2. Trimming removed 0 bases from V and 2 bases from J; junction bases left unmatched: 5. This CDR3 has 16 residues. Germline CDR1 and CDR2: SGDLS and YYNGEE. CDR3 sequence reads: CASSVGGSGNTDTQYF. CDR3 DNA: TGTGCCAGCAGCGTAGGGGGTAGCGGGAACACAGATACGCAGTATTTT.

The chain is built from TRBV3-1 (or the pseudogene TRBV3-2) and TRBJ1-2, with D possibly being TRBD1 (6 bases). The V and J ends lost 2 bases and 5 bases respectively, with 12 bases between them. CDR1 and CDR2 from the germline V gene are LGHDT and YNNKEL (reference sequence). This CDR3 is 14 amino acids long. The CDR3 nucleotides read TGTGCCAGCAGCCAAAACGGACAGTTATATGGCTACACCTTC. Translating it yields CASSQNGQLYGYTF.

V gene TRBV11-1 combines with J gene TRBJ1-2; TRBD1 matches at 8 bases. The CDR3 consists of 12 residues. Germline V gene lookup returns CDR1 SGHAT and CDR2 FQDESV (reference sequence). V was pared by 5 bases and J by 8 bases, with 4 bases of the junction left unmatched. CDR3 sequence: CASSLTGVGYTF. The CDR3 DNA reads TGTGCCAGCAGCCTGACAGGGGTCGGCTACACCTTC. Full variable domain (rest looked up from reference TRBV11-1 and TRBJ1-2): EAEVAQSPRYKITEKSQAVAFWCDPISGHATLYWYRQILGQGPELLVQFQDESVVDDSQLPKDRFSAERLKGVDSTLKIQPAELGDSAMYLCASSLTGVGYTFGSGTRLTVV.

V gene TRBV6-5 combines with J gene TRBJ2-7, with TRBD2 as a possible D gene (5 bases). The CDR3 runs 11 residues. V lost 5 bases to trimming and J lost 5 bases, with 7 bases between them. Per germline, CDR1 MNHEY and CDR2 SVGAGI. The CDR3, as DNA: TGTGCCAGCAGTACCGGGAACGAGCAGTACTTC. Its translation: CASSTGNEQYF.

The CDR3 DNA reads TGTGCCAGCAGTGACCGGGACAGGGTTGGCTACACCTTC. It codes for CASSDRDRVGYTF. V usage is TRBV6-6 and J usage is TRBJ1-2; TRBD1 agrees at 9 bases. Looked up from germline, CDR1 is MNHNY and CDR2 is SVGAGI (reference sequence). The CDR3 sequence is 13 residues long. Trimming took 5 bases from V and 7 from J; bases not matched to a gene: 5.

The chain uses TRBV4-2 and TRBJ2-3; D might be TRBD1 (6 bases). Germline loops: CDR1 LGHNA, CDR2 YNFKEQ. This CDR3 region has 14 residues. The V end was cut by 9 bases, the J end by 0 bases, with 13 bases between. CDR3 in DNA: TGTGCCAGGGGGACAACAGGGAGCACAGATACGCAGTATTTT. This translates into CARGTTGSTDTQYF.

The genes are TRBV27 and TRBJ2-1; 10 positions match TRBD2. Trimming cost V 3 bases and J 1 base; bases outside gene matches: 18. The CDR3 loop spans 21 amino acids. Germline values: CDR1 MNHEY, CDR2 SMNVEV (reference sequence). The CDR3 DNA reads TGTGCCAGCAGTTTGGGAGGGGTCGCTAGCGGGAGATTCAGGTCCTACAATGAGCAGTTCTTC. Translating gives CASSLGGVASGRFRSYNEQFF.

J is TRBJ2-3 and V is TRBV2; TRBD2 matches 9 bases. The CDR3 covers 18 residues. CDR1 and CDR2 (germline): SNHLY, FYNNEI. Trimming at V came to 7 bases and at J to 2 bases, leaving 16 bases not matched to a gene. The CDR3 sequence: CASIPTSGPTDYTDTQYF. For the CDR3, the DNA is TGTGCCAGCATCCCGACTAGCGGCCCGACGGATTACACAGATACGCAGTATTTT.

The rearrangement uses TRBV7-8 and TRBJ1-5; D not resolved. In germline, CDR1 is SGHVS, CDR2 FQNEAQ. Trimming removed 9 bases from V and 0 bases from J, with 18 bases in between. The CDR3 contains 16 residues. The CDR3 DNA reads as TGTGCCAGTAAAGCCCTAGGAGGAGGTAGCAATCAGCCCCAGCATTTT. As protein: CASKALGGGSNQPQHF.

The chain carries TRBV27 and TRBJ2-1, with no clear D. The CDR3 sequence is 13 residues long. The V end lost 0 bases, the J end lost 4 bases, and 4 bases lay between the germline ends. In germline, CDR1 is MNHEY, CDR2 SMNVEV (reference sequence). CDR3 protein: CASSLSRYNEQFF. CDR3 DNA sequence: TGTGCCAGCAGTTTATCCCGGTACAATGAGCAGTTCTTC.

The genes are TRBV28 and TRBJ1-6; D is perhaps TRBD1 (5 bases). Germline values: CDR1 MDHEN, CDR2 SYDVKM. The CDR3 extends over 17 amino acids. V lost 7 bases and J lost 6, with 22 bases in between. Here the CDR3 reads CASKLWRGPLGNSPLHF. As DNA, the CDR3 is TGTGCCAGCAAACTTTGGAGGGGCCCGCTAGGTAATTCACCCCTCCACTTT.

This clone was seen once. CDR3 loop: CASSFSGSETQYF. The CDR3 coding sequence is TGTGCCAGCAGCTTTTCGGGATCAGAGACCCAGTACTTC. The genes are TRBV5-4 and TRBJ2-5; TRBD2 is a possible D gene (5 bases). Between the trimmed V and J ends, which lost 2 bases and 4 bases, there was a span of 9 bases. The CDR3 totals 13 residues. Germline CDR1 reads SGHNT; CDR2 reads YYREEE (reference sequence).

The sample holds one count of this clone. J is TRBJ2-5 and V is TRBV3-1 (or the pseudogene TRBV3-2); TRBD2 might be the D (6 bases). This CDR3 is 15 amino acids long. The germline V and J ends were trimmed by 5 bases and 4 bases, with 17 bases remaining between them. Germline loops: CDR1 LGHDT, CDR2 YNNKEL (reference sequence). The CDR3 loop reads CASSLRSGLLETQYF. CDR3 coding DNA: TGTGCCAGCAGCTTACGATCGGGACTCCTAGAGACCCAGTACTTC.